This T cell receptor (beta chain) is from a study of radiotherapy plus CTLA-4 blockade in lung cancer. Losses at the gene ends were 5 bases for V and 4 bases for J; bases not matched to a gene: 11. This CDR3 is 17 amino acids long. Germline lookup yields CDR1 SGHAT and CDR2 FQNNGV. The assay was immunoSEQ multiplex PCR, and TCRdb's table has in-frame clones only and misses some. The sample records over 85,000 clones, about four fifths being singletons. The source is a human donor with non-small cell lung cancer that progressed on radiotherapy plus ipilimumab. The material sequenced was peripheral blood, taken from a patient treated with radiotherapy plus ipilimumab. The chain couples TRBV11-2 to TRBJ2-1; 10 bases match TRBD2. The CDR3 region is CASSPMRTSGIYNEQFF. The CDR3 DNA sequence: TGTGCCAGCAGCCCTATGCGAACTAGCGGGATTTACAATGAGCAGTTCTTC.